This note documents a single T cell receptor (beta chain) sequence. The record originates from a study of T cells in Graves' hyperthyroidism and ophthalmopathy. This CDR3 is 15 amino acids long. Per germline, CDR1 MNHEY and CDR2 SVGAGI. J lost 3 bases, V lost 3 bases, and 8 bases had no gene match. The investigators amplified TCR beta CDR3 regions from RNA transcripts. With the HTBI primer set, the TCR CDR3 went through a first round of RT-PCR. TCRdb processed the multiplex PCR reads anew with MiXCR; each CDR3 protein has one entry. The table includes around 500,000 distinct CDR3 sequences, 22% detected once.

The genes are TRBV6-5 and TRBJ2-7, with TRBD2 identical over 7 bases. This clonotype originated in a woman aged 65 to 85 with Graves' ophthalmopathy. Sequenced input: blood. The CDR3 is CASSYFGGSYYEQYF. The CDR3 DNA is TGTGCCAGCAGTTATTTCGGGGGGAGTTACTACGAGCAGTACTTC.